This T cell receptor beta chain was recorded in a study of blood T cell repertoires in COVID-19. At the level of the study: The cDNA or gDNA used as material had been derived from T cells, B-cell-depleted T cells, or PBMCs.

Authors' data handling: Reference gene primer amplification gave estimated nucleated cell counts. Profiling relied on immunoSEQ multiplex PCR, and the TCRdb table lists in-frame clones only, not all of them. For V, J and clone size, that table is used; D and trimming come from the DNA. This sample yields around 110,000 clones, of which roughly 84% are seen a single time; nearly 4% belongs to the top ten. The length of the CDR3 is 18 residues. The junction had 11 bases not matched to a gene; V was cut back by 3 bases and J by 0 bases. Germline CDR1 LNHDA, CDR2 SQIVND (reference sequence). Enrolled through a virtual design, the participants were between roughly 18 and 89 years of age and came from some 26 US areas. Either two negative PCRs, clearance, or symptom resolution qualified Cohort 3 donors as recovered.

This TCR was recovered from a woman in her thirties who had recovered from COVID-19. Material: PBMCs or T cells enriched from blood (not recorded which). The rearrangement links TRBV19 to TRBJ1-1, with 9 bases that match TRBD1. The CDR3 spells CASSIGTGYMGMNTEAFF. The CDR3, as DNA: TGTGCCAGTAGTATTGGGACAGGGTACATGGGCATGAACACTGAAGCTTTCTTT.